This is a list of T cell receptor beta chains from one sample in a study of blood T cell repertoires in COVID-19. Data came from immunoSEQ multiplex PCR; TCRdb stores just in-frame clones and leaves some out. The data contain 110,000 to 150,000 clones, roughly 88% of them singletons. The sample consisted of peripheral blood. These TCRs come from a woman aged 60 to 75 with acute or convalescent COVID-19. The CDR3 runs from the conserved cysteine through the conserved F or W. Fields, in order: clone size, J gene, D gene, V gene, CDR3 protein, CDR3 DNA. A D gene is named only where the DNA matches it firmly. Clone size is given for some rows only: seen once, a few or many times, or a class if the clone is expanded.

-,TRBJ2-3,-,TRBV4-2,CASSQDLGDRPGYF,TGTGCCAGCAGCCAAGATTTGGGTGACAGGCCCGGGTATTTT
-,TRBJ2-5,TRBD2,TRBV5-1,CASSLFGGEETQYF,TGCGCCAGCAGCTTGTTTGGGGGGGAGGAGACCCAGTACTTC
-,TRBJ2-3,TRBD1,TRBV5-1,CASSVGQGADTQYF,TGCGCCAGCAGCGTGGGACAGGGAGCAGATACGCAGTATTTT
-,TRBJ2-3,-,TRBV19,CASSIVWGPYTDTQYF,TGTGCCAGTAGTATAGTTTGGGGGCCCTACACAGATACGCAGTATTTT
-,TRBJ1-4,-,TRBV9,CASSFGAGANEKLFF,TGTGCCAGCAGCTTCGGCGCAGGGGCAAATGAAAAACTGTTTTTT
-,TRBJ1-2,TRBD1,TRBV4-2,CASSQDRNNYGYTF,TGTGCCAGCAGCCAGGACAGGAACAACTATGGCTACACCTTC
-,TRBJ1-1,TRBD1,TRBV5-1,CASSLDLGTGSTEAFF,TGCGCCAGCAGCTTGGATCTTGGGACAGGTTCCACTGAAGCTTTCTTT
-,TRBJ2-1,TRBD1,TRBV6-2/TRBV6-3,CASSYSGQGAHEQFF,TGTGCCAGCAGTTACTCAGGACAGGGGGCCCATGAGCAGTTCTTC
-,TRBJ2-7,-,TRBV7-2,CASSLFASGSSYEQYF,TGTGCCAGCAGCTTATTTGCGAGCGGCTCCTCCTACGAGCAGTACTTC
-,TRBJ2-2,-,TRBV19,CASKRWLADTGELFF,TGTGCCAGTAAGAGGTGGCTAGCAGACACCGGGGAGCTGTTTTTT
-,TRBJ1-4,-,TRBV18,CASSPSGGTNEKLFF,TGTGCCAGCTCACCATCGGGGGGCACTAATGAAAAACTGTTTTTT
-,TRBJ2-1,TRBD2,TRBV10-2,CASRLAGDNEQFF,TGCGCCAGCCGACTAGCGGGGGACAATGAGCAGTTCTTC
-,TRBJ1-3,-,TRBV5-1,CASSLQTGASGNTIYF,TGCGCCAGCAGTCTACAAACAGGCGCCTCTGGAAACACCATATATTTT
-,TRBJ2-3,-,TRBV29-1,CSARLLAGTDTQYF,TGCAGCGCCAGGCTTCTGGCAGGAACAGATACGCAGTATTTT
-,TRBJ1-1,-,TRBV29-1,CSVEGRGRNTEAFF,TGCAGCGTTGAAGGGAGGGGAAGGAACACTGAAGCTTTCTTT
-,TRBJ2-1,TRBD1,TRBV14,CASSPNTGQNYNEQFF,TGTGCCAGCAGCCCCAACACGGGACAGAATTACAATGAGCAGTTCTTC
once,TRBJ2-6,-,TRBV5-1,CASSLVGAPTSGANVLTF,TGCGCCAGCAGCTTGGTGGGGGCCCCGACTTCTGGGGCCAACGTCCTGACTTTC
-,TRBJ2-2,TRBD2,TRBV19,CASSWTSGGADTGELFF,TGTGCCAGTAGTTGGACTAGCGGGGGGGCGGACACCGGGGAGCTGTTTTTT
-,TRBJ1-2,-,TRBV25-1,CASSTGLYGYTF,TGTGCCAGCAGTACAGGGCTCTATGGCTACACCTTC
-,TRBJ1-2,-,TRBV28,CASSLYSYTF,TGTGCCAGCAGTTTATACAGCTACACCTTC
-,TRBJ2-1,-,TRBV30,CAWSPLADYNEQFF,TGTGCCTGGAGTCCTCTTGCGGATTACAATGAGCAGTTCTTC
-,TRBJ1-6,-,TRBV6-5,CASMQGLDSPLHF,TGTGCCAGCATGCAGGGACTAGATTCACCCCTCCACTTT
once,TRBJ2-4,-,TRBV6-1,CASVEGGNKNIQYF,TGTGCCAGCGTAGAAGGGGGAAACAAAAACATTCAGTACTTC
-,TRBJ1-1,-,TRBV9,CASSVEAGDNTEAFF,TGTGCCAGCAGCGTAGAGGCAGGCGACAACACTGAAGCTTTCTTT
once,TRBJ2-2,TRBD2,TRBV6-2/TRBV6-3,CASSCGGGGRGELFF,TGTGCCAGCAGTTGCGGCGGGGGGGGCCGCGGGGAGCTGTTTTTT
-,TRBJ2-7,-,TRBV7-2,CASSPQGSSSYEQYF,TGTGCCAGCAGCCCACAGGGCTCAAGCTCCTACGAGCAGTACTTC
-,TRBJ1-3,TRBD1,TRBV10-3,CAIRPGTGGPSGNTIYF,TGTGCCATCAGACCCGGGACAGGGGGTCCATCTGGAAACACCATATATTTT
-,TRBJ2-1,TRBD1,TRBV18,CASSPPQGAKGGEQFF,TGTGCCAGCTCACCACCGCAGGGGGCCAAGGGGGGTGAGCAGTTCTTC
-,TRBJ2-4,-,TRBV7-2,CASSLEVLGRALAKNIQYF,TGTGCCAGCAGCTTAGAAGTCCTGGGCAGGGCCCTAGCCAAAAACATTCAGTACTTC
-,TRBJ1-5,-,TRBV7-8,CASSLQGLGLNQPQHF,TGTGCCAGCAGCTTACAGGGGTTGGGCCTCAATCAGCCCCAGCATTTT
few,TRBJ1-3,TRBD1,TRBV5-1,CASSRRQGVGNTIYF,TGCGCCAGCAGCCGTAGACAGGGAGTAGGAAACACCATATATTTT
-,TRBJ1-1,-,TRBV19,CASSMGAENTEAFF,TGTGCCAGTAGTATGGGGGCGGAGAACACTGAAGCTTTCTTT
-,TRBJ2-7,TRBD1,TRBV19,CASSSGTGPPGEQYF,TGTGCCAGTAGTTCCGGGACAGGGCCCCCGGGGGAGCAGTACTTC
-,TRBJ1-5,-,TRBV6-2/TRBV6-3,CASSYLASPPNQPQHF,TGTGCCAGCAGTTACCTGGCATCCCCACCCAATCAGCCCCAGCATTTT
-,TRBJ1-1,TRBD1,TRBV3-1/TRBV3-2,CASSPDRGNTEAFF,TGTGCCAGCAGCCCGGACAGGGGGAACACTGAAGCTTTCTTT
-,TRBJ2-7,-,TRBV7-2,CASSLDSGVDEQYF,TGTGCCAGCAGCTTAGATTCGGGGGTCGACGAGCAGTACTTC
-,TRBJ1-5,TRBD1,TRBV4-3,CASSQGLAGQGVQSQHF,TGCGCCAGCAGCCAAGGGCTTGCGGGACAGGGAGTTCAGTCCCAGCATTTT
-,TRBJ1-2,TRBD1,TRBV5-3,CARSLEAGGLGGYTF,TGTGCCAGAAGCTTGGAGGCAGGGGGGCTTGGTGGCTACACCTTC
-,TRBJ2-3,TRBD2,TRBV7-9,CASSLVAGGRADTQYF,TGTGCCAGCAGCTTAGTTGCGGGGGGGCGAGCAGATACGCAGTATTTT
-,TRBJ1-2,-,TRBV6-1,CASSDRAVSGMRGYTF,TGTGCCAGCAGTGACCGCGCAGTGTCAGGGATGCGTGGCTACACCTTC
-,TRBJ1-1,TRBD1,TRBV28,CASSLRTGTEAFF,TGTGCCAGCAGTCTAAGGACAGGGACTGAAGCTTTCTTT
-,TRBJ2-5,TRBD2,TRBV7-2,CASSQTRTSQETQYF,TGTGCCAGCAGCCAGACTCGGACTAGCCAAGAGACCCAGTACTTC
-,TRBJ2-5,-,TRBV6-6,CASSYGREETQYF,TGTGCCAGCAGTTACGGCCGGGAAGAGACCCAGTACTTC
-,TRBJ1-2,TRBD1,TRBV29-1,CSVGLGTGELDGYTF,TGCAGCGTTGGCTTAGGGACAGGGGAATTGGATGGCTACACCTTC
-,TRBJ1-5,-,TRBV5-1,CASSLEGYSNQPQHF,TGCGCCAGCAGCTTGGAGGGGTATAGCAATCAGCCCCAGCATTTT
once,TRBJ1-2,TRBD1,TRBV18,CASSPPGTDYGYTF,TGTGCCAGCTCACCACCCGGGACAGATTATGGCTACACCTTC
-,TRBJ2-2,TRBD1,TRBV5-4,CASRSPGQGNTGELFF,TGTGCCAGCAGGTCCCCGGGACAGGGGAACACCGGGGAGCTGTTTTTT
-,TRBJ1-2,-,TRBV2,CASSEITGSNGYTF,TGTGCCAGCAGTGAGATAACAGGTAGTAATGGCTACACCTTC
-,TRBJ2-1,TRBD1,TRBV19,CASHRGSSYNEQFF,TGTGCCAGTCACAGGGGGAGCTCCTACAATGAGCAGTTCTTC
-,TRBJ1-3,-,TRBV15,CATSREAAGNTIYF,TGTGCCACCAGCAGAGAGGCCGCAGGAAACACCATATATTTT
once,TRBJ1-5,-,TRBV4-2,CASSQEPRGSQPQHF,TGTGCCAGCAGCCAAGAACCCAGGGGAAGTCAGCCCCAGCATTTT
-,TRBJ1-2,TRBD1,TRBV28,CASSPGQGYGYTF,TGTGCCAGCAGTCCGGGACAGGGATATGGCTACACCTTC
-,TRBJ2-1,-,TRBV12-3/TRBV12-4,CASSFRRGEQFF,TGTGCCAGCAGTTTTAGGCGGGGCGAGCAGTTCTTC
-,TRBJ1-2,TRBD1,TRBV19,CASSTGGVFGGYTF,TGTGCCAGTAGTACAGGGGGCGTCTTTGGTGGCTACACCTTC
-,TRBJ2-2,TRBD1,TRBV10-3,CAIRRTGGTGELFF,TGTGCCATCAGACGGACAGGGGGCACCGGGGAGCTGTTTTTT
-,TRBJ2-1,TRBD2,TRBV7-2,CASSLTSGGYTNEQFF,TGTGCCAGCAGCTTAACGAGCGGGGGGTACACCAATGAGCAGTTCTTC
-,TRBJ2-5,TRBD1,TRBV19,CASSRTGANQETQYF,TGTGCCAGTAGTCGGACAGGGGCAAACCAAGAGACCCAGTACTTC
-,TRBJ2-3,TRBD1,TRBV7-2,CASSLAGGADTQYF,TGTGCCAGCAGCTTAGCAGGGGGCGCAGATACGCAGTATTTT
-,TRBJ1-5,-,TRBV10-3,CAISTTENQPQHF,TGTGCCATCAGTACGACTGAGAATCAGCCCCAGCATTTT
-,TRBJ1-4,-,TRBV10-3,CAISPFGGSPEKLFF,TGTGCCATCAGTCCTTTTGGCGGCAGCCCTGAAAAACTGTTTTTT